This is a list of T cell receptor beta chains from one sample in a study of T cell responses to AZD1222 COVID-19 vaccine. Produced via immunoSEQ multiplex PCR; TCRdb's table is partial and in-frame only. The sample has over 70,000 clones, approximately 86% seen once. The material was peripheral blood, obtained on day 0 of AZD1222 vaccination. These receptors all come from an adult in good health. The CDR3 runs from the conserved cysteine through the conserved F or W. A D gene is named only where the DNA matches it firmly. Clone size is shown for a subset of rows, as once, few, many or a class of expanded clone.

d_call	v_call	clone_size	j_call	cdr3_aa	cdr3_nt
NA	TRBV29-1	NA	TRBJ2-5	CSVEDELETQYF	TGCAGCGTTGAAGATGAGCTAGAGACCCAGTACTTC
TRBD1	TRBV10-3	NA	TRBJ2-2	CAISDRTGPPGELFF	TGTGCCATCAGTGATAGGACAGGGCCGCCCGGGGAGCTGTTTTTT
NA	TRBV28	NA	TRBJ1-5	CASNPPGGAFQPQHF	TGTGCCAGCAACCCTCCGGGGGGCGCTTTTCAGCCCCAGCATTTT
NA	TRBV5-1	NA	TRBJ2-3	CASSLESSRTDTQYF	TGCGCCAGCAGCTTGGAAAGTAGTCGCACAGATACGCAGTATTTT
NA	TRBV6-1	NA	TRBJ1-1	CASSEVRGTEAFF	TGTGCCAGCAGTGAAGTTCGGGGGACTGAAGCTTTCTTT
NA	TRBV11-2	NA	TRBJ1-3	CASSTTREDITIYF	TGTGCCAGCAGCACTACCCGGGAGGATATCACCATATATTTT
NA	TRBV30	once	TRBJ1-3	CAWNRDSGNTIYF	TGTGCCTGGAACCGGGACTCTGGAAACACCATATATTTT
NA	TRBV24-1	NA	TRBJ1-5	CATSPEASNQPQHF	TGTGCCACCAGTCCGGAAGCTTCCAATCAGCCCCAGCATTTT
NA	TRBV4-1	NA	TRBJ1-1	CASSQITSNTEAFF	TGCGCCAGCAGCCAAATCACATCGAACACTGAAGCTTTCTTT
TRBD1	TRBV7-3	NA	TRBJ2-5	CASSFRGQGQETQYF	TGTGCCAGCAGCTTTAGAGGACAGGGACAAGAGACCCAGTACTTC
TRBD2	TRBV28	once	TRBJ2-7	CASSSGTSSSYEQYF	TGTGCCAGCTCCTCCGGGACTAGCTCCTCCTACGAGCAGTACTTC
NA	TRBV7-9	NA	TRBJ2-7	CASSLYESRHEQYF	TGTGCCAGCAGCTTATACGAGAGCAGGCACGAGCAGTACTTC
NA	TRBV6-5	NA	TRBJ2-1	CAIDLGVLNNEQFF	TGTGCCATCGACCTGGGGGTGCTAAACAATGAGCAGTTCTTC
TRBD2	TRBV7-9	NA	TRBJ2-1	CASSSKRLAGWGNEQFF	TGTGCCAGCAGCTCAAAGAGACTAGCGGGATGGGGCAATGAGCAGTTCTTC
NA	TRBV15	NA	TRBJ1-4	CATSRDYGAINEKLFF	TGTGCCACCAGCAGAGATTACGGGGCGATTAATGAAAAACTGTTTTTT
TRBD2	TRBV7-2	NA	TRBJ2-2	CASSFLSGWAGELFF	TGTGCCAGCAGCTTTCTTAGCGGGTGGGCCGGGGAGCTGTTTTTT
NA	TRBV7-2	NA	TRBJ2-5	CASSLSTGKETQYF	TGTGCCAGCAGCCTATCAACAGGGAAAGAGACCCAGTACTTC
TRBD2	TRBV9	NA	TRBJ2-7	CASSVGASGSWEQYF	TGTGCCAGCAGCGTAGGGGCTAGCGGGAGTTGGGAGCAGTACTTC
NA	TRBV24-1	NA	TRBJ2-7	CATSDSPAGSVEQYF	TGTGCCACCAGTGATTCCCCGGCAGGGTCCGTCGAGCAGTACTTC
NA	TRBV3-1/TRBV3-2	few	TRBJ2-2	CASNSGRGTGELFF	TGTGCCAGCAACTCAGGGCGGGGCACCGGGGAGCTGTTTTTT
TRBD2	TRBV20-1	NA	TRBJ2-3	CSASRTSGSFTDTQYF	TGCAGTGCGAGTCGGACTAGCGGGAGCTTCACAGATACGCAGTATTTT
NA	TRBV13	NA	TRBJ2-7	CASSSRILVSTYEQYF	TGTGCCAGCAGCTCCCGTATTTTAGTATCAACCTACGAGCAGTACTTC
NA	TRBV27	NA	TRBJ1-5	CASSLIRDQPQHF	TGTGCCAGCAGTTTGATCAGGGATCAGCCCCAGCATTTT
NA	TRBV7-9	NA	TRBJ1-1	CASSLGTATEAFF	TGTGCCAGCAGCTTAGGGACAGCCACTGAAGCTTTCTTT
TRBD2	TRBV28	NA	TRBJ2-2	CASSLGGEGVGTGELFF	TGTGCCAGCAGTTTAGGCGGGGAGGGAGTAGGCACCGGGGAGCTGTTTTTT
TRBD2	TRBV27	NA	TRBJ2-3	CASTGGGPRSTDTQYF	TGTGCCAGCACTGGGGGAGGGCCTAGAAGCACAGATACGCAGTATTTT
NA	TRBV10-1	NA	TRBJ2-5	CASSEGSPRGTQYF	TGCGCCAGCAGTGAAGGAAGCCCCCGGGGGACCCAGTACTTC
NA	TRBV21-1	NA	TRBJ2-3	CAGGGGGTSTDTQYF	TGTGCCGGCGGAGGGGGCGGGACCAGCACAGATACGCAGTATTTT
NA	TRBV16	NA	TRBJ2-1	CASSQSGGNEQFF	TGTGCCAGCAGCCAATCCGGCGGAAATGAGCAGTTCTTC
NA	TRBV5-4	NA	TRBJ2-7	CASSSPGTVAYEQYF	TGTGCCAGCAGCTCTCCCGGGACGGTCGCCTACGAGCAGTACTTC
NA	TRBV10-1	NA	TRBJ1-1	CASSDGTIGNTEAFF	TGCGCCAGCAGTGACGGGACGATTGGGAACACTGAAGCTTTCTTT
TRBD2	TRBV27	NA	TRBJ2-2	CASSLLASGKNTGELFF	TGTGCCAGCAGTTTACTGGCTAGCGGGAAGAACACCGGGGAGCTGTTTTTT
TRBD1	TRBV6-5	NA	TRBJ2-7	CASSPWTGATYEQYF	TGTGCCAGCAGTCCCTGGACAGGGGCTACCTACGAGCAGTACTTC
NA	TRBV10-1	NA	TRBJ2-7	CASSDPDGNEQYF	TGCGCCAGCAGTGATCCGGACGGAAACGAGCAGTACTTC
NA	TRBV27	NA	TRBJ1-4	CASSSAAGVDEKLFF	TGTGCCAGCAGTTCCGCCGCAGGCGTCGATGAAAAACTGTTTTTT
NA	TRBV7-9	NA	TRBJ2-7	CASSLLAGNKYEQYF	TGTGCCAGCAGCTTACTTGCGGGCAACAAGTACGAGCAGTACTTC
TRBD2	TRBV24-1	few	TRBJ2-1	CATSDPSSGSYNEQFF	TGTGCCACCAGTGATCCCTCTAGCGGGTCCTACAATGAGCAGTTCTTC
NA	TRBV13	NA	TRBJ1-2	CASSHGLDSNYGYTF	TGTGCCAGCAGCCATGGGTTGGACAGTAACTATGGCTACACCTTC
TRBD2	TRBV6-1	NA	TRBJ2-1	CASSEKASGYNEQFF	TGTGCCAGCAGTGAAAAGGCTAGCGGTTACAATGAGCAGTTCTTC
NA	TRBV28	NA	TRBJ2-5	CASKNSRQETQYF	TGTGCCAGCAAGAACAGTCGCCAAGAGACCCAGTACTTC
TRBD2	TRBV7-2	NA	TRBJ2-1	CASSGLGLAGGGNEQFF	TGTGCCAGCAGCGGCCTGGGACTAGCGGGAGGGGGCAATGAGCAGTTCTTC
NA	TRBV5-1	once	TRBJ2-5	CASSSFGLEQETQYF	TGCGCCAGCAGCTCATTCGGGCTGGAGCAAGAGACCCAGTACTTC
TRBD2	TRBV5-6	NA	TRBJ2-3	CASSLELADTTDTQYF	TGTGCCAGCAGCTTGGAACTAGCGGATACCACAGATACGCAGTATTTT
NA	TRBV6-1	NA	TRBJ2-2	CASSGKYGANTGELFF	TGTGCCAGCAGTGGAAAGTACGGGGCAAACACCGGGGAGCTGTTTTTT
NA	TRBV11-2	NA	TRBJ1-1	CASAEGFMNTEAFF	TGTGCCAGCGCAGAGGGATTTATGAACACTGAAGCTTTCTTT
NA	TRBV18	NA	TRBJ1-1	CASSPPGRRNTEAFF	TGTGCCAGCTCACCACCGGGCAGGAGGAACACTGAAGCTTTCTTT
NA	TRBV3-1/TRBV3-2	NA	TRBJ2-3	CASSQTGTSTDTQYF	TGTGCCAGCAGCCAAACGGGAACAAGCACAGATACGCAGTATTTT
NA	TRBV28	once	TRBJ2-1	CASSKFQWWYNEQFF	TGTGCCAGCTCCAAGTTTCAATGGTGGTATAATGAGCAGTTCTTC
NA	TRBV2	NA	TRBJ1-1	CASIPASMNTEAFF	TGTGCCAGCATTCCAGCCTCCATGAACACTGAAGCTTTCTTT
TRBD2	TRBV15	NA	TRBJ2-1	CATSTRGLAGGWNEQFF	TGTGCCACCAGCACCCGGGGACTAGCGGGAGGTTGGAATGAGCAGTTCTTC
TRBD1	TRBV2	NA	TRBJ1-2	CASSERTGGTF	TGTGCCAGCAGTGAGCGGACAGGGGGCACCTTC
NA	TRBV9	once	TRBJ2-5	CASSPLGGTGQETQYF	TGTGCCAGCAGCCCCCTTGGGGGGACCGGACAAGAGACCCAGTACTTC
TRBD1	TRBV10-1	NA	TRBJ2-1	CASSPGTDLRSYNEQFF	TGCGCCAGCAGTCCCGGGACAGATTTGCGGTCCTACAATGAGCAGTTCTTC
TRBD2	TRBV11-2	few	TRBJ2-2	CASSQTSGSMRELFF	TGTGCCAGCAGCCAGACTAGCGGGAGCATGCGGGAGCTGTTTTTT